This T cell receptor beta chain is drawn from a study of Ad26.COV2.S vaccination and SARS-CoV-2 variants. Findings of the study overall: Spike-specific TCR breadth ran higher among vaccine recipients than placebo recipients.

CDR1 is KGHSH, CDR2 LQKENI, per germline. Trimming took off 3 bases at V and 1 base at J, with 9 bases between the two ends. CDR3 length: 14 amino acids. As to this clone: Its antigen is not known. This specimen includes other DNA sequences encoding the same CDR3.

This table comes from immunoSEQ multiplex PCR, and its TCRdb copy is limited to in-frame clones, with some not included. The data contain over 450,000 clones, 80% to 90% of them singletons. Noted treatment: around 19 received Ad26.COV2.S at low or high dose, single or two shots; several received placebo; per-sample allocation not given. Sampling happened 63 days after the first vaccine or placebo injection. This sample comprised peripheral blood, obtained in a trial of Ad26.COV2.S vaccine versus placebo. The chain has TRBV18 and TRBJ1-1; unclear D gene. The clonotype originates from a person between 18 and 59 years old who received the Ad26.COV2.S COVID-19 vaccine or a placebo. The DNA of the CDR3 is TGTGCCAGCTCACCGATCGCGAGGAACACTGAAGCTTTCTTT. This encodes CASSPIARNTEAFF.